This is a list of T cell receptor beta chains from one sample in a study of cytomegalovirus exposure and HLA in healthy donors. The protocol was immunoSEQ multiplex PCR, while the TCRdb copy is restricted to in-frame clones and leaves out a portion. The sample comprises under 150,000 clones, around nine tenths of which are singletons, and roughly 9.4% rests with the top ten. The sample taken for sequencing was PBMCs. The receptors come from a man aged 18 to 35 in good health and CMV-seropositive. Both conserved end residues are part of each CDR3. The order of the fields is clone size, V gene, J gene, D gene, CDR3 DNA, CDR3 protein. D genes are given only for firm matches. Size is stated for part of the rows, as once, few or many counts, or as a class when the clone is expanded.

>NA|TRBV5-1|TRBJ2-5|NA
TGCGCCAGCAGCTTTTTGCGGGGAGGAGAGACCCAGTACTTC
CASSFLRGGETQYF
>NA|TRBV7-9|TRBJ2-6|NA
TGTGCCAGCAGTCACTACCCCCACTCTGGGGCCAACGTCCTGACTTTC
CASSHYPHSGANVLTF
>few|TRBV7-2|TRBJ2-7|NA
TGTGCCAGCAGCCCTGACAGGTACCAGTACGAGCAGTACTTC
CASSPDRYQYEQYF
>NA|TRBV5-5|TRBJ2-1|TRBD1
TGTGCCAGCAGCGCCGGGACAGGGAGGGATGAGCAGTTCTTC
CASSAGTGRDEQFF
>NA|TRBV25-1|TRBJ1-6|TRBD1
TGTGCCAGCAGTGAATGGCTCACAGGGGACCCCGAATCACCCCTCCACTTT
CASSEWLTGDPESPLHF
>NA|TRBV10-3|TRBJ2-3|NA
TGTGCCATCAGTGAGTCTGAGGGACTGGATACGCAGTATTTT
CAISESEGLDTQYF
>NA|TRBV7-9|TRBJ2-2|TRBD1
TGTGCCAGCAGCTTGGGGACAGGGGAGACCGGGGAGCTGTTTTTT
CASSLGTGETGELFF
>NA|TRBV11-3|TRBJ2-1|TRBD2
TGTGCCAGCAGCCAGGGACTAGATAATGAGCAGTTCTTC
CASSQGLDNEQFF
>NA|TRBV15|TRBJ2-7|NA
TGTGCCACCAGCACCCCGGGCGGGACGAGAGCCTACGAGCAGTACTTC
CATSTPGGTRAYEQYF
>NA|TRBV7-3|TRBJ2-7|NA
TGTGCCAGCAGCTCAGACAGGAACGAGCAGTACTTC
CASSSDRNEQYF
>NA|TRBV30|TRBJ1-6|TRBD1
TGTGCCTGGACCCTGTTTGCAGGGGGCGCTTCACCCCTCCACTTT
CAWTLFAGGASPLHF
>NA|TRBV19|TRBJ1-2|NA
TGTGCCAGTAGTATAGATCGTGGCATCTATGGCTACACCTTC
CASSIDRGIYGYTF
>NA|TRBV6-1|TRBJ2-7|TRBD1
TGTGCCAGCAGGGCCCGGGACAGCTCCTACGAGCAGTACTTC
CASRARDSSYEQYF
>NA|TRBV18|TRBJ1-1|TRBD1
TGTGCCAGCTCACCAGGACAGGGAATGAACACTGAAGCTTTCTTT
CASSPGQGMNTEAFF
>NA|TRBV6-1|TRBJ2-2|NA
TGTGCCAGCTTAGACATAACCGGGGAGCTGTTTTTT
CASLDITGELFF
>many|TRBV11-3|TRBJ2-3|TRBD2
TGTGCCAGCAGCTTAGCGGGATGGACTAGCGGGAGTTTGGGCACAGATACGCAGTATTTT
CASSLAGWTSGSLGTDTQYF
>NA|TRBV10-2|TRBJ1-2|TRBD1
TGCGCCAGCACCCGGGACAGGCACTATGGCTACACCTTC
CASTRDRHYGYTF
>NA|TRBV2|TRBJ1-5|TRBD1
TGTGCCAGCAGTCCTCAGGACAGGGGGGCCCAGCATTTT
CASSPQDRGAQHF
>NA|TRBV14|TRBJ2-5|TRBD2
TGTGCCAGCAGCCAAACGGGAGGCACAGGAGAGACCCAGTACTTC
CASSQTGGTGETQYF
>NA|TRBV19|TRBJ2-7|TRBD1
TGTGCCAGTAGTAACCGGGACAGGGTACCCTACGAGCAGTACTTC
CASSNRDRVPYEQYF
>NA|TRBV4-1|TRBJ2-1|TRBD2
TGCGCCAGCAGCCAGCCCCCCAGGCGGGAGCCCTATGAGCAGTTCTTC
CASSQPPRREPYEQFF
>NA|TRBV27|TRBJ2-1|TRBD1
TGTGCCAGCAGGACACCGGGACAGGGGGCTAGTGAGCAGTTCTTC
CASRTPGQGASEQFF
>NA|TRBV28|TRBJ1-5|NA
TGTGCCAGCAGTTTACCCGGGGAGGGAAATCAGCCCCAGCATTTT
CASSLPGEGNQPQHF
>NA|TRBV19|TRBJ2-7|TRBD1
TGTGCCAGTGGTTTTCAGGGGGTAAAATACGAGCAGTACTTC
CASGFQGVKYEQYF
>NA|TRBV19|TRBJ2-7|TRBD1
TGTGCCAGTAGTTACAGGGGCGTCTCCTACGAGCAGTACTTC
CASSYRGVSYEQYF
>once|TRBV7-8|TRBJ2-7|NA
TGTGCCAGCAGCCCCCGGGGTGCGGGGGAGCAGTACTTC
CASSPRGAGEQYF
>NA|TRBV27|TRBJ2-3|NA
TGTGCCAGCAGTCCTGCAGGGGATACGCAGTACTTT
CASSPAGDTQYF
>NA|TRBV2|TRBJ1-5|NA
TGTGCCAGCAGTGACGGGGCCCGGGGGGGGGCTCAGCCCCAGCATTTT
CASSDGARGGAQPQHF
>NA|TRBV25-1|TRBJ2-5|NA
TGTGCCAGCAGTGGCCTCAGGGGAGAATGGACCCAGTACTTC
CASSGLRGEWTQYF
>NA|TRBV4-2|TRBJ1-2|TRBD1
TGTGCCAGCAGCCAATATTTTGCCGGGACAGGCCCAGGGGGCTACACCTTC
CASSQYFAGTGPGGYTF